This TCR beta chain was identified in a study of shared clonotypes between healthy human individuals. Germline V gene sequence: CDR1 MNHNY, CDR2 SVGAGI (reference sequence). V dropped 4 bases and J dropped 3 bases, with 16 bases sitting between them. The CDR3 has 16 residues. Sequencing was at deep level. Clones were sequenced by immunoSEQ multiplex PCR, and TCRdb holds only the in-frame ones, with some missing. The profile shows about 2.4 million clones, more than 80% of them singletons. The sequence derives from a man aged 18 to 30 in good health. The gene calls are TRBV6-6 and TRBJ1-5; a possible D gene is TRBD1 (5 bases). Sequenced material: naive CD4+ T cells sorted from blood. Subset: CD45RA+ positively selected. The CDR3 DNA is TGTGCCAGCAGTTCCCAGCTAGGGGATTACAATCAGCCCCAGCATTTT. Its translation is CASSSQLGDYNQPQHF.